The present T cell receptor beta chain was sequenced within a study of fetal regulatory T cell absence and autoimmunity. Assay: immunoSEQ multiplex PCR; the TCRdb copy retains only in-frame clones and omits some. Of about 50,000 clones listed, 70% to 85% were seen once; the top ten hold 0.35% to 0.5%. Germline lookup yields CDR1 MNHEY and CDR2 SVGAGI. V shed 5 bases and J shed 4 bases, with 12 bases lying between them. The CDR3 covers 14 residues. Sequenced input: cord blood. The sequence derives from a newborn boy with IPEX syndrome. The chain uses TRBV6-5 and TRBJ2-1; D is perhaps TRBD2 (6 bases). CDR3 bases: TGTGCCAGCAGTCGCCAGCGGGCGTACAATGAGCAGTTCTTC. It codes for CASSRQRAYNEQFF.